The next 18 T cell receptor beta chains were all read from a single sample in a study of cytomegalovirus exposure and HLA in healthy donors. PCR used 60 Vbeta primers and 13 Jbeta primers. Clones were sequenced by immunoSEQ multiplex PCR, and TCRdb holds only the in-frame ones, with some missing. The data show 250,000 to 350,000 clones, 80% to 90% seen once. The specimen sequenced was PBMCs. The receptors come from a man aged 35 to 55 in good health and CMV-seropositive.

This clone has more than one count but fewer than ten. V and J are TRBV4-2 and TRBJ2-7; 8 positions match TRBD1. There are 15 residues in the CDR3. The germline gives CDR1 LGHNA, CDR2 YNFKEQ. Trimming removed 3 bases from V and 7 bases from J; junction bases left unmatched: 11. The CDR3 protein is CASSQDRDASGEQYF. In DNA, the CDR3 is TGTGCCAGCAGCCAGGACAGGGACGCGTCGGGTGAGCAGTACTTC.

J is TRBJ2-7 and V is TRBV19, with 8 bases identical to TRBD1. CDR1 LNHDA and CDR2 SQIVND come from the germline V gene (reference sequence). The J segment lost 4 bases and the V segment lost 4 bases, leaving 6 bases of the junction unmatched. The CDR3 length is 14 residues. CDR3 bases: TGTGCCAGTAGTACTGCGCAGGGGGCGTACGAGCAGTACTTC. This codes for CASSTAQGAYEQYF.

The CDR3 reads CASSQGGLAGTQETQYF. CDR3 nucleotide sequence: TGTGCCAGCAGCCAGGGGGGACTAGCGGGAACCCAAGAGACCCAGTACTTC. The rearrangement joins TRBV4-2 to TRBJ2-5; 13 bases match TRBD2. The CDR3 covers 17 residues. CDR1 and CDR2 (germline): LGHNA, YNFKEQ. V gave up 3 bases and J gave up 1 base; unmatched junction bases: 5.

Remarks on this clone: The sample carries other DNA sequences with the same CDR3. The CDR3 reads CASSLLDRGEQYF. The CDR3 coding sequence is TGTGCCAGCAGCTTGCTCGACAGGGGAGAGCAGTACTTC. The chain couples TRBV7-8 to TRBJ2-7, with 8 bases lining up with TRBD1. From germline, CDR1 is SGHVS and CDR2 FQNEAQ. Trimming cost V 3 bases and J 7 bases; bases outside gene matches: 5. This CDR3 is 13 amino acids long. Full variable domain (outside the CDR3, taken from reference TRBV7-8 and TRBJ2-7): GAGVSQSPRYKVAKRGQDVALRCDPISGHVSLFWYQQALGQGPEFLTYFQNEAQLDKSGLPSDRFFAERPEGSVSTLKIQRTQQEDSAVYLCASSLLDRGEQYFGPGTRLTVT.

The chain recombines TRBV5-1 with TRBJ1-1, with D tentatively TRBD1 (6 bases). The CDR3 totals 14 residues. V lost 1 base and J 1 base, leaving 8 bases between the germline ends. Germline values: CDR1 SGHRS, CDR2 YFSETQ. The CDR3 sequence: CASSLTQGNTEAFF. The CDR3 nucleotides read TGCGCCAGCAGCTTGACACAGGGGAACACTGAAGCTTTCTTT.

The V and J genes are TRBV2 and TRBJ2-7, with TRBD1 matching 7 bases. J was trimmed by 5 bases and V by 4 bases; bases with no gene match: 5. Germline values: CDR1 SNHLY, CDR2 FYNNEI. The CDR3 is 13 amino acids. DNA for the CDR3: TGTGCCAGCAGTGTGACAGGGATGAACGAGCAGTACTTC. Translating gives CASSVTGMNEQYF.

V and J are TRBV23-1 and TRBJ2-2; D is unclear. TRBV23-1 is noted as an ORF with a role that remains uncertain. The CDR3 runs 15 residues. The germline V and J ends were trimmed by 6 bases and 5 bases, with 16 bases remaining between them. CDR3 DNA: TGCGCCAGCAGGGTTGAGGCGGAGCTGACCGGGGAGCTGTTTTTT. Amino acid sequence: CASRVEAELTGELFF.

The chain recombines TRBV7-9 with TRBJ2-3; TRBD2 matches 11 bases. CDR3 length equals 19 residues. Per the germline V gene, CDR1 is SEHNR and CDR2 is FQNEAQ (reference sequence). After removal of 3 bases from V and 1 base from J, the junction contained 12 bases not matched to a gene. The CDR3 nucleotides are TGTGCCAGCAGCTTGGGACTAGCGGATGGGATTGGTGGCACAGATACGCAGTATTTT. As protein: CASSLGLADGIGGTDTQYF.

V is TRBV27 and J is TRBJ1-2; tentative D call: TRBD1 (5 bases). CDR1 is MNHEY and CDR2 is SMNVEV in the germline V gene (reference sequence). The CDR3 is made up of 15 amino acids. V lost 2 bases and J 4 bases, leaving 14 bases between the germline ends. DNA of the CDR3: TGTGCCAGCAGTTTAGGAGCAGGGCCCCCCTATGGCTACACCTTC. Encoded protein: CASSLGAGPPYGYTF.

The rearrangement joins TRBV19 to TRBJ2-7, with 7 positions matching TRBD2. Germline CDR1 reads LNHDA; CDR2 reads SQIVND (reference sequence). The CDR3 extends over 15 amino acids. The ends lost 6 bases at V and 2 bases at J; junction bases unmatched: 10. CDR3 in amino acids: CASSSRDYQAYEQYF. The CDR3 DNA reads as TGTGCCAGTAGCTCCCGGGACTATCAGGCCTACGAGCAGTACTTC.

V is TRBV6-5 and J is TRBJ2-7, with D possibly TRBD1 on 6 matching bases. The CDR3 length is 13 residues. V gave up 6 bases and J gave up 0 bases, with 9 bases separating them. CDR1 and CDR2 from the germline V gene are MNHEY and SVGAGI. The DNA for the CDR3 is TGTGCCAGCAGAAGGGGGAGCTCCTACGAGCAGTACTTC. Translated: CASRRGSSYEQYF.

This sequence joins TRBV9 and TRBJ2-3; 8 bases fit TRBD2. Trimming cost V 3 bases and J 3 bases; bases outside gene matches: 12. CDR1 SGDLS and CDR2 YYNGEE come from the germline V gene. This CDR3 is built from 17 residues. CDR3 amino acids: CASSAELADLGTDTQYF. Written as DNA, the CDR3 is TGTGCCAGCAGCGCGGAACTAGCGGACCTGGGAACAGATACGCAGTATTTT.

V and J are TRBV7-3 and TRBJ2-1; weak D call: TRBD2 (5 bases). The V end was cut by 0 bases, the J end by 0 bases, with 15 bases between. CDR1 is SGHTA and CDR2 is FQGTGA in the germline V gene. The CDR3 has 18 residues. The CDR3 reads CASSLTWSRASSYNEQFF. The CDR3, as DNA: TGTGCCAGCAGCTTAACGTGGTCGCGGGCGAGCTCCTACAATGAGCAGTTCTTC.

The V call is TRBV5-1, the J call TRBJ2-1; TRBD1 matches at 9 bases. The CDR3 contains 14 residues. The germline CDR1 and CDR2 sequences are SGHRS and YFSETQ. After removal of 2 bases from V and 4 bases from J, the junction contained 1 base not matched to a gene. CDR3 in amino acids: CASSLQGAYNEQFF. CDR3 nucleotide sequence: TGCGCCAGCAGCTTACAGGGGGCTTACAATGAGCAGTTCTTC.

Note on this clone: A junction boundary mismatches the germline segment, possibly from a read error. The CDR3 here is CSSSSDRVDQPQHF. CDR3 nucleotides: TGTTCCAGCAGTTCGGACAGGGTTGATCAGCCCCAGCATTTT. The V and J genes are TRBV7-9 and TRBJ1-5; TRBD1 matches 8 bases. This CDR3 comprises 14 residues. Germline V lookup: CDR1 SEHNR, CDR2 FQNEAQ (reference sequence).

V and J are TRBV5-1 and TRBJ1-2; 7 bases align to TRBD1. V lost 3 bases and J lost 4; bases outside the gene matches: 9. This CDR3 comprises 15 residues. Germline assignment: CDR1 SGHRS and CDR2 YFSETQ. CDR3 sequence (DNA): TGCGCCAGCAGCTCCTCAGGACAGGCAATCTATGGCTACACCTTC. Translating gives CASSSSGQAIYGYTF.

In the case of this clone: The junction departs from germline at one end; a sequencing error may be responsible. The DNA of the CDR3 is TGTTCCAGCAGCCCCTCCGGGACTAGCTCCTACGAGCAGTACTTC. Its protein product is CSSSPSGTSSYEQYF. The chain employs TRBV7-9 and TRBJ2-7; the match to TRBD2 covers 8 bases. Germline values: CDR1 SEHNR, CDR2 FQNEAQ (reference sequence). This CDR3 contains 15 residues.

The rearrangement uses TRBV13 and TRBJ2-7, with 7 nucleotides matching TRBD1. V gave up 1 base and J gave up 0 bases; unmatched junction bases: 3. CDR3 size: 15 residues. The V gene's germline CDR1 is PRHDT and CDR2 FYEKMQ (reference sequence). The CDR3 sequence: CASSLATGNSYEQYF. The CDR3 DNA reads TGTGCCAGCAGCTTAGCGACAGGGAACTCCTACGAGCAGTACTTC.